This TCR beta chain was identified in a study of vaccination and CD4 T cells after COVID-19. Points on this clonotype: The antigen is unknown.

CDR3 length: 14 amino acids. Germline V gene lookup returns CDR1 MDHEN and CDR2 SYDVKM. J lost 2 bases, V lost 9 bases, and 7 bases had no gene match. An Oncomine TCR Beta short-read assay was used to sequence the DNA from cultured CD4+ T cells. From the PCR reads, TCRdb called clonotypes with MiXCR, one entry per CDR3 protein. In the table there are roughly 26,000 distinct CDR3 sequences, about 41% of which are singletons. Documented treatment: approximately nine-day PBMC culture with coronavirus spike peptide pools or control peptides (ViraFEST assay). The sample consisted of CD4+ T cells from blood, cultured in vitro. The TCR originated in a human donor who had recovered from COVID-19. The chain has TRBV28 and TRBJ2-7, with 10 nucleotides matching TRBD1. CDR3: CASNPGTGAYEQYF. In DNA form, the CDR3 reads TGTGCCAGTAACCCCGGGACAGGGGCCTACGAGCAGTACTTC.